This T cell receptor beta chain came from a study of blood T cell repertoires in COVID-19. Study background: Acute and convalescent COVID-19 specimens originated in the United States, Italy and Spain. From T cells, B-cell-depleted T cells, or PBMCs came the material, which was cDNA or gDNA.

J was trimmed by 6 bases and V by 6 bases; bases with no gene match: 5. Germline CDR1 reads SGHAT; CDR2 reads FQNNGV. There are 15 residues in the CDR3. In the original analysis: Scientists estimated how many nucleated cells there were by amplifying reference gene primers. Only in-frame clones appear in the TCRdb table, and some are missing; sequencing was by immunoSEQ multiplex PCR. V and J calls and clone size follow that table, whereas D and trimming were derived from the DNA. The sample yields some 250,000 clones, about 90% seen once. This receptor was identified in a woman aged 25 to 39 who had recovered from COVID-19. The rearrangement links TRBV11-2 to TRBJ2-1; 13 positions match TRBD2. Sequences were obtained from peripheral blood. The CDR3: CASSSTSGGLNEQFF. For the CDR3, the DNA is TGTGCCAGCAGTTCGACTAGCGGGGGGCTCAATGAGCAGTTCTTC.